These 16 T cell receptor beta chains were sequenced from one sample in a study of cytomegalovirus exposure and HLA in healthy donors. A multiplex PCR was run with 60 Vbeta primers and 13 Jbeta primers. Clones were sequenced by immunoSEQ multiplex PCR, and TCRdb holds only the in-frame ones, with some missing. The table includes 160,000 or so clones, roughly 85% detected once. Specimen: PBMCs. The receptor set was obtained from a young man in good health and CMV-seropositive.

This clone was detected only once. V gene TRBV5-4 combines with J gene TRBJ1-1, with 7 bases matching TRBD1. V trimming: 3 bases; J trimming: 6 bases; junction bases outside the gene matches: 11. This CDR3 region has 15 residues. Germline CDR1 reads SGHNT; CDR2 reads YYREEE (reference sequence). The CDR3 DNA sequence: TGTGCCAGCAGCTCCTTTGACAGGGCTTCGCCTGAAGCTTTCTTT. Translation: CASSSFDRASPEAFF.

The V gene is TRBV27, the J gene TRBJ2-1; D is unclear. CDR1 MNHEY and CDR2 SMNVEV come from the germline V gene (reference sequence). The V end was cut by 0 bases, the J end by 5 bases, with 20 bases between. This CDR3 has 18 amino acids. For the CDR3, the DNA is TGTGCCAGCAGTTTATCGGTTTATCCCCTCAGCGCTAACAATGAGCAGTTCTTC. Amino acid sequence: CASSLSVYPLSANNEQFF.

The chain uses TRBV2 and TRBJ1-3, with D possibly TRBD1 on 5 matching bases. V was clipped by 4 bases and J by 9 bases, with 25 bases between them. This CDR3 has 17 amino acids. CDR1 SNHLY and CDR2 FYNNEI come from the germline V gene. This CDR3 reads CASSVGTSARSGGTIYF. DNA for the CDR3: TGTGCCAGCAGTGTAGGGACTAGTGCACGCTCTGGAGGCACCATATATTTT. Combining the CDR3 with reference TRBV2 and TRBJ1-3 gives the whole variable domain EPEVTQTPSHQVTQMGQEVILRCVPISNHLYFYWYRQILGQKVEFLVSFYNNEISEKSEIFDDQFSVERPDGSNFTLKIRSTKLEDSAMYFCASSVGTSARSGGTIYFGEGSWLTVV.

Only one count was recorded for this clone. The rearrangement links TRBV29-1 to TRBJ1-4; D not certain. V was cut by 0 bases and J by 8 bases, with 16 bases left in between. Per the germline V gene, CDR1 is SQVTM and CDR2 is ANQGSEA. The CDR3 spans 15 residues. CDR3 bases: TGCAGCGTTGAAGATGGTTTTCAGTCTGAAGAAAAACTGTTTTTT. It codes for CSVEDGFQSEEKLFF. The variable domain in full, completed from reference TRBV29-1 and TRBJ1-4, reads SAVISQKPSRDICQRGTSLTIQCQVDSQVTMMFWYRQQPGQSLTLIATANQGSEATYESGFVIDKFPISRPNLTFSTLTVSNMSPEDSSIYLCSVEDGFQSEEKLFFGSGTQLSVL.

The chain combines TRBV13 with TRBJ1-3; perhaps TRBD1 as D (6 bases). Germline V gene data show CDR1 as PRHDT and CDR2 as FYEKMQ (reference sequence). The CDR3 is 16 residues long. V was shortened by 4 bases and J by 2 bases, with 15 bases between the two germline ends. The CDR3 DNA reads as TGTGCCAGCAGCTATTTCGGGAGGACAGCTGGAAACACCATATATTTT. As protein: CASSYFGRTAGNTIYF.

The rearrangement uses TRBV27 and TRBJ2-7; the match to TRBD2 covers 9 bases. The CDR3 consists of 15 residues. Germline loops: CDR1 MNHEY, CDR2 SMNVEV (reference sequence). The junction had 3 bases not matched to a gene; V was cut back by 1 base and J by 2 bases. The CDR3 sequence is CASSLYGGRAYEQYF. The DNA of the CDR3 is TGTGCCAGCAGTTTATACGGCGGGAGGGCCTACGAGCAGTACTTC.

The chain carries TRBV27 and TRBJ2-1; a possible D gene is TRBD2 (5 bases). The CDR3 extends over 14 amino acids. Germline CDR1 and CDR2: MNHEY and SMNVEV (reference sequence). V was cut by 8 bases and J by 0 bases, with 11 bases left in between. The CDR3 region has the DNA TGTGCCAGCGCGTCCGGAGGCTCCTACAATGAGCAGTTCTTC. It is translated as CASASGGSYNEQFF.

The chain couples TRBV29-1 to TRBJ2-3, with D maybe TRBD1 (5 bases). V lost 4 bases to trimming and J lost 0 bases, with 17 bases between them. CDR1 is SQVTM and CDR2 is ANQGSEA in the germline V gene. The CDR3 covers 16 residues. The DNA of the CDR3 is TGCAGCGTTGGGACAACCTTCTTTTGGAGCACAGATACGCAGTATTTT. Translated: CSVGTTFFWSTDTQYF.

This clone was counted a few times. The chain links TRBV7-3 to TRBJ2-3, with 8 bases fitting TRBD1. J was trimmed by 4 bases and V by 2 bases; bases with no gene match: 2. Per germline, CDR1 SGHTA and CDR2 FQGTGA. The length of the CDR3 is 14 residues. CDR3 nucleotides: TGTGCCAGCAGCTTAGGGACAGGACCAGATACGCAGTATTTT. This codes for CASSLGTGPDTQYF.

V is TRBV28 and J is TRBJ1-5; TRBD1 aligns across 7 bases. This CDR3 is 14 amino acids long. V lost 9 bases to trimming and J lost 4 bases; unmatched junction nucleotides: 9. Per germline, CDR1 MDHEN and CDR2 SYDVKM. CDR3 residues: CASYGGQKNQPQHF. The CDR3 DNA sequence: TGTGCCAGTTATGGGGGACAGAAAAATCAGCCCCAGCATTTT.

J is TRBJ2-5 and V is TRBV7-6, with 11 bases aligning to TRBD2. V shed 4 bases, J shed 4 bases, and the junction held 8 bases outside the gene matches. The CDR3 extends over 16 amino acids. The germline gives CDR1 SGHVS, CDR2 FNYEAQ. The CDR3 DNA reads as TGTGCCAGCAGCTGGGGTAGCGGGAGGGCCGGAGAGACCCAGTACTTC. It specifies CASSWGSGRAGETQYF.

The J gene is TRBJ2-7, the V gene TRBV11-2; TRBD2 aligns across 11 bases. The CDR3 contains 15 residues. V shed 5 bases and J 6 bases; nucleotides not matched to a gene: 9. Per germline, CDR1 SGHAT and CDR2 FQNNGV. Here the CDR3 DNA reads TGTGCCAGCAGCCCAGAACTAGCGGGAGTCAGCGAGCAGTACTTC. Encoded protein: CASSPELAGVSEQYF. Combining the CDR3 with reference TRBV11-2 and TRBJ2-7 gives the whole variable domain EAGVAQSPRYKIIEKRQSVAFWCNPISGHATLYWYQQILGQGPKLLIQFQNNGVVDDSQLPKDRFSAERLKGVDSTLKIQPAKLEDSAVYLCASSPELAGVSEQYFGPGTRLTVT.

This clone was seen only once. The chain joins TRBV6-1 to TRBJ2-7; D gene ambiguous. This CDR3 has 10 residues. The V end was cut by 7 bases, the J end by 4 bases, with 5 bases between. From germline, CDR1 is MNHNS and CDR2 SASEGT. In DNA, the CDR3 is TGTGCCAGCAATCAGTACGAGCAGTACTTC. Translating it yields CASNQYEQYF.

This chain's CDR3 is CVDGSGKSGNTIYF. DNA for the CDR3: TGTGTTGACGGATCCGGGAAGTCTGGAAACACCATATATTTT. V gene TRBV6-1 combines with J gene TRBJ1-3; D gene uncertain. The germline gives CDR1 MNHNS, CDR2 SASEGT. The length of the CDR3 is 14 residues.

The genes are TRBV28 and TRBJ2-2; D may be TRBD2 (5 bases). Trimming removed 5 bases from V and 9 bases from J, with 28 bases in between. The CDR3 has 18 amino acids. Germline CDR1 reads MDHEN; CDR2 reads SYDVKM. The CDR3 here is CASSNDPEVFRGSRELFF. CDR3 DNA: TGTGCCAGCAGTAACGATCCCGAGGTATTTCGAGGGAGTAGGGAGCTGTTTTTT.

The chain is built from TRBV7-9 and TRBJ2-5; 10 bases are a match to TRBD1. With V trimmed by 5 bases and J by 6 bases, 15 bases remained unmatched. Germline lookup yields CDR1 SEHNR and CDR2 FQNEAQ (reference sequence). The CDR3 runs to 17 residues. The CDR3 coding sequence is TGTGCCAGCAGCCCCTGGGGTTTGACAGGGGGCTCGAAGACCCAGTACTTC. This sequence encodes CASSPWGLTGGSKTQYF.